Here is one T cell receptor (beta chain) with its context. This sample is part of a study of blood T cell repertoires in COVID-19. Whole-study context: The United States, Italy and Spain provided the acute and convalescent COVID-19 samples. From T cells, B-cell-depleted T cells, or PBMCs came the material, which was cDNA or gDNA.

In the original workflow: The assay estimated nucleated cells by amplifying reference gene primers. TCRdb's table, derived via immunoSEQ multiplex PCR, lists solely in-frame clones and lacks some. The V and J calls and clone size come from that table; D and trimming were worked out from the DNA. Of around 12,000 clones listed, about four fifths are singletons. The CDR3 has 14 residues. Trimming cost V 7 bases and J 1 base; bases outside gene matches: 8. Germline values: CDR1 SQVTM, CDR2 ANQGSEA. The rearrangement uses TRBV29-1 and TRBJ2-7, with 9 positions matching TRBD1. Sequencing input: peripheral blood. The clonotype comes from a man older than 75 with acute or convalescent COVID-19. CDR3 in amino acids: CSAGGTGRSYEQYF. CDR3 nucleotides: TGCAGCGCTGGAGGGACAGGGAGGTCCTACGAGCAGTACTTC.